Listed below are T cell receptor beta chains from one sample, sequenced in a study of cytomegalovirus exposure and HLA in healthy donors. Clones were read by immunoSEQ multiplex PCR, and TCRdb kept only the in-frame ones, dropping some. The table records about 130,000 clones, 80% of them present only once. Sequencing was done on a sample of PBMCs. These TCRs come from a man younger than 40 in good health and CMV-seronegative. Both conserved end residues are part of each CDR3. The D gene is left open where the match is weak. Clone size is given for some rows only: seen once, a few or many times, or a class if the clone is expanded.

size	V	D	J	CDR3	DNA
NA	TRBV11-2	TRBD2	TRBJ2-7	CASSLQLAGGSYEQYF	TGTGCCAGCAGCTTGCAACTAGCGGGAGGGTCCTACGAGCAGTACTTC
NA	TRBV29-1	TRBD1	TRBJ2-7	CSVEKTGVAYEQYF	TGCAGCGTTGAGAAGACAGGGGTAGCCTACGAGCAGTACTTC
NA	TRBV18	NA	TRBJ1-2	CASSPSGRRRDGYPF	TGTGCCAGCTCACCTTCCGGAAGGAGGAGGGATGGCTACCCCTTC
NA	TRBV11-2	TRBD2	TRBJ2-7	CASSFPMGGRGYEQYF	TGTGCCAGCAGCTTCCCCATGGGCGGGAGGGGTTACGAGCAGTACTTC
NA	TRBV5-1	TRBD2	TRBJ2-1	CASRTGTSASSSYNEQFF	TGCGCCAGCAGAACCGGGACTAGCGCCAGCAGCTCCTACAATGAGCAGTTCTTC
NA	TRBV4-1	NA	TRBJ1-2	CASSQGRVSGYTF	TGCGCCAGCAGCCAGGGCAGGGTGAGTGGCTACACCTTC
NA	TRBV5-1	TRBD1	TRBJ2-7	CASKMGQGYEQYF	TGCGCCAGCAAAATGGGACAGGGATACGAGCAGTACTTC
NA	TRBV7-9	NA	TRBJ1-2	CASSPGRSTAGGYTF	TGTGCCAGCAGCCCGGGACGGTCGACAGCGGGTGGCTACACCTTC
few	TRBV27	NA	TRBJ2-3	CASSLLSATDTQYF	TGTGCCAGCAGTTTACTGTCAGCGACAGATACGCAGTATTTT
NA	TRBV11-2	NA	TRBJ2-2	CASTFGQIWPGELFF	TGTGCCAGCACCTTCGGACAAATCTGGCCCGGGGAGCTGTTTTTT
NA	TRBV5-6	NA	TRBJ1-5	CASSLSGYSNQPQHF	TGTGCCAGCAGCTTATCAGGATATAGCAATCAGCCCCAGCATTTT
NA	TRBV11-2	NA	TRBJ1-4	CASSIRGINEKLFF	TGTGCCAGCAGCATAAGGGGGATTAATGAAAAACTGTTTTTT
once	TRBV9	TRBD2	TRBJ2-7	CASSVGGLAVYEQYF	TGTGCCAGCAGCGTAGGAGGACTAGCGGTCTACGAGCAGTACTTC
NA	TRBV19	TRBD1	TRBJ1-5	CASSTRTRTGSWQPQHF	TGTGCCAGTAGTACGCGGACAAGGACAGGGTCGTGGCAGCCCCAGCATTTT
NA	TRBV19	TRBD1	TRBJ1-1	CARTHRDRVPEAFF	TGTGCCAGGACGCACCGGGACAGGGTTCCTGAAGCTTTCTTT
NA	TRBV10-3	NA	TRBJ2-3	CAISESRWQYF	TGTGCCATCAGTGAGTCGAGGTGGCAGTATTTT
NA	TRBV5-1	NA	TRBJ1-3	CASSSRGAGNTIYF	TGCGCCAGCAGCTCGCGGGGAGCTGGAAACACCATATATTTT
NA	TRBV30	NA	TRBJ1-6	CAWARRHSPLHF	TGTGCCTGGGCCAGGCGCCATTCACCCCTCCACTTT
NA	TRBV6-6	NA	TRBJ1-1	CASSVYRNTEAFF	TGTGCCAGCAGTGTATATCGGAACACTGAAGCTTTCTTT
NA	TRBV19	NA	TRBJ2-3	CASRPGHRTDTQYF	TGTGCCAGTAGACCGGGACATCGCACAGATACGCAGTATTTT
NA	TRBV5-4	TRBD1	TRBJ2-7	CASSPGTGNYEHYF	TGTGCCAGCAGCCCCGGGACAGGTAACTACGAGCACTACTTC
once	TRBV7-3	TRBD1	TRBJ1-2	CASSPGQGGPGYPF	TGTGCCAGCAGCCCCGGACAGGGAGGTCCTGGCTACCCCTTC
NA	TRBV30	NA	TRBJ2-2	CAWTPGRLAGELFF	TGTGCCTGGACTCCCGGCAGGTTGGCCGGGGAGCTGTTTTTT
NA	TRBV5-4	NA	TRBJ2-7	CASSLPGSSYEQYF	TGTGCCAGCAGCTTGCCGGGAAGCTCCTACGAGCAGTACTTC
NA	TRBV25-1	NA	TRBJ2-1	CASGGMGSLYNEQFF	TGTGCCAGCGGGGGGATGGGGTCTTTATACAATGAGCAGTTCTTC
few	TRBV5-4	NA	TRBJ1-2	CASSSSVQARNYGYPF	TGTGCCAGCAGCTCCTCAGTACAGGCCCGTAACTATGGCTACCCCTTC
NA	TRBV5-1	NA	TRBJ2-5	CASKSEETQYF	TGCGCCAGCAAATCGGAAGAGACCCAGTACTTC
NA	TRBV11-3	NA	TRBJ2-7	CASSRLVSYNEQYF	TGTGCCAGCAGCAGACTAGTCTCTTATAACGAGCAGTACTTC
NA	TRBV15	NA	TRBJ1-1	CATSRDWREAWNTEAFF	TGTGCCACCAGCAGAGATTGGAGGGAGGCGTGGAACACTGAAGCTTTCTTT
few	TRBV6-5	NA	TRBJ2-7	CASSYAAEQYF	TGTGCCAGCAGTTACGCGGCAGAGCAGTACTTC
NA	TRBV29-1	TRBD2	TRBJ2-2	CSARTSGINTGELFF	TGCAGCGCCCGGACTAGCGGGATCAACACCGGGGAGCTGTTTTTT
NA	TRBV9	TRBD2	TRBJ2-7	CASSVGQSGGEQYF	TGTGCCAGCAGCGTAGGTCAGTCGGGGGGAGAGCAGTACTTC
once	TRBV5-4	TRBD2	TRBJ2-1	CASRPHSGRFHNEQFF	TGTGCCAGCAGGCCCCATAGCGGGAGATTCCACAATGAGCAGTTCTTC
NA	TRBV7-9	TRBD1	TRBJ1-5	CASSWAGGNQPQHF	TGTGCCAGCAGCTGGGCAGGGGGGAATCAGCCCCAGCATTTT
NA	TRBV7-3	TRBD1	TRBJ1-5	CASNLDRGYQPQNF	TGTGCCAGCAACCTGGACAGGGGGTACCAGCCCCAGAATTTT
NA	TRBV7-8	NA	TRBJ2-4	CASSLPRLLAKNIQYF	TGTGCCAGCAGCTTACCGAGGCTACTAGCCAAAAACATTCAGTACTTC
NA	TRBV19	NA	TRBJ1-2	CASSPAANYGYTF	TGTGCCAGTAGTCCAGCGGCTAACTATGGCTACACCTTC
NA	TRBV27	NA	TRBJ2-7	CASSPSSYEQYF	TGTGCCAGCAGCCCGTCCTCCTACGAGCAGTACTTC
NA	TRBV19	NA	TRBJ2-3	CASSFLGGTSTDTQYF	TGTGCCAGTAGTTTCCTTGGCGGGACGTCCACAGATACGCAGTATTTT
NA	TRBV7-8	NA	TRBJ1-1	CASSSDANTEAFF	TGTGCCAGCAGCAGCGACGCGAACACTGAAGCTTTCTTT